The next 29 T cell receptor beta chains were all read from a single sample in a study of T cell responses to AZD1222 COVID-19 vaccine. Using immunoSEQ multiplex PCR, the repertoire was profiled, and TCRdb retains in-frame clones only, with some absent. The sample lists roughly 120,000 clones, about 91% occurring once. Sequencing used peripheral blood, obtained on day 0 of AZD1222 vaccination. The receptors were sampled from an adult in good health.

The chain carries TRBV5-4 and TRBJ2-5; no firm D call. Trimming pared 2 bases from V and 2 bases from J, leaving 10 bases between. From germline, CDR1 is SGHNT and CDR2 YYREEE (reference sequence). The CDR3 spans 14 residues. CDR3 loop: CASSFNLGQETQYF. Here the CDR3 DNA reads TGTGCCAGCAGCTTTAATTTAGGACAAGAGACCCAGTACTTC.

The chain is built from TRBV3-1 (or the pseudogene TRBV3-2) and TRBJ2-1, with 9 bases fitting TRBD2. Germline loops: CDR1 LGHDT, CDR2 YNNKEL (reference sequence). There are 17 residues in the CDR3. Unmatched junction bases numbered 12, after V lost 3 bases and J lost 6 bases. DNA of the CDR3: TGTGCCAGCAGCCAGCCGACTAGCGGCCCTTCTCGCAATGAGCAGTTCTTC. Its translation is CASSQPTSGPSRNEQFF.

The chain employs TRBV6-2 or TRBV6-3 and TRBJ2-3, with TRBD2 matching over 8 bases. Germline V gene sequence: CDR1 MNHEY, CDR2 SVGEGT. This CDR3 region has 16 residues. Trimming at V came to 0 bases and at J to 6 bases, leaving 8 bases not matched to a gene. The CDR3 here is CASSYSGGRFRDTQYF. In DNA form, the CDR3 reads TGTGCCAGCAGTTACTCTGGCGGGAGGTTCCGGGATACGCAGTATTTT.

The CDR3 DNA is TGCGCCAGCAGCTTCGGGCAAGAGACCCAGTACTTC. The encoded protein is CASSFGQETQYF. The chain combines TRBV5-1 with TRBJ2-5; D unclear. The germline V gene has CDR1 SGHRS and CDR2 YFSETQ. This CDR3 region has 12 residues. V lost 2 bases and J 2 bases, leaving 4 bases between the germline ends.

This clone was seen once. The genes are TRBV5-4 and TRBJ2-7; perhaps TRBD2 as D (6 bases). This CDR3 comprises 14 residues. Per the germline V gene, CDR1 is SGHNT and CDR2 is YYREEE (reference sequence). The V end was cut by 7 bases, the J end by 3 bases, with 17 bases between. The CDR3 DNA reads as TGTGCCAGCGGCCTGGGGGGACTTCTCTACGAGCAGTACTTC. Protein product: CASGLGGLLYEQYF.

The chain is built from TRBV19 and TRBJ2-5; 8 bases are shared with TRBD2. The V gene end was trimmed by 6 bases and the J gene end by 5 bases; junction bases not matched to a gene: 14. The germline gives CDR1 LNHDA, CDR2 SQIVND (reference sequence). The CDR3 length is 16 residues. The CDR3 sequence is CASRTTGGGFMETQYF. CDR3 DNA sequence: TGTGCCAGTAGGACAACTGGCGGGGGGTTTATGGAGACCCAGTACTTC.

V and J are TRBV30 and TRBJ1-2; D unresolved. V was clipped by 8 bases and J by 2 bases, with 12 bases between them. Germline CDR1 reads GTSNPN; CDR2 reads SVGIG (reference sequence). CDR3 length: 12 residues. CDR3 sequence (DNA): TGTGCCCGGCTAGGGCAGAACTATGGCTACACCTTC. It translates to CARLGQNYGYTF. Looking up the rest from reference TRBV30 and TRBJ1-2 gives the full variable domain: SQTIHQWPATLVQPVGSPLSLECTVEGTSNPNLYWYRQAAGRGLQLLFYSVGIGQISSEVPQNLSASRPQDRQFILSSKKLLLSDSGFYLCARLGQNYGYTFGSGTRLTVV.

The genes are TRBV5-1 and TRBJ2-1, with a tentative D call TRBD2 (7 bases). Germline lookup yields CDR1 SGHRS and CDR2 YFSETQ. The V end was cut by 4 bases, the J end by 1 base, with 21 bases between. This CDR3 has 18 residues. The CDR3 loop is CASSTRRLGGDSYNEQFF. CDR3 DNA sequence: TGCGCCAGCAGCACACGACGGCTAGGGGGGGATTCCTACAATGAGCAGTTCTTC.

V and J are TRBV30 and TRBJ1-6, with D unresolved. This CDR3 has 13 residues. The V and J ends lost 2 bases and 7 bases respectively, with 9 bases between them. Looked up from germline, CDR1 is GTSNPN and CDR2 is SVGIG (reference sequence). The CDR3 loop is CAWSKSTNSPLHF. The CDR3 region has the DNA TGTGCCTGGAGTAAAAGTACCAATTCACCCCTCCACTTT.

The chain carries TRBV5-4 and TRBJ2-3, with D maybe TRBD2 (7 bases). Germline V lookup: CDR1 SGHNT, CDR2 YYREEE (reference sequence). The CDR3 extends over 16 amino acids. V dropped 5 bases and J dropped 2 bases, with 18 bases sitting between them. The CDR3 DNA reads TGTGCCAGCAGTCTCGAGGGGGGGGTAGCCACAGATACGCAGTATTTT. It encodes CASSLEGGVATDTQYF. Based on the CDR3 plus reference TRBV5-4 and TRBJ2-3, the full variable domain is ETGVTQSPTHLIKTRGQQVTLRCSSQSGHNTVSWYQQALGQGPQFIFQYYREEENGRGNFPPRFSGLQFPNYSSELNVNALELDDSALYLCASSLEGGVATDTQYFGPGTRLTVL.

This chain links TRBV9 with TRBJ1-4; maybe TRBD1 (5 bases). The CDR3 covers 17 residues. Trimming took 3 bases from V and 3 from J, leaving 18 bases between them. From germline, CDR1 is SGDLS and CDR2 YYNGEE. The CDR3 DNA sequence: TGTGCCAGCAGCGCCCGGGACTTACGAGCCTCTAATGAAAAACTGTTTTTT. This codes for CASSARDLRASNEKLFF.

The rearrangement uses TRBV30 and TRBJ1-1, with a tentative D call TRBD1 (6 bases). The germline V and J ends were trimmed by 0 bases and 3 bases, with 14 bases remaining between them. Germline CDR1 and CDR2: GTSNPN and SVGIG (reference sequence). The CDR3 has 15 residues. CDR3 DNA: TGTGCCTGGAGTGTAGGGGGGGCCTATGACACTGAAGCTTTCTTT. Its translation: CAWSVGGAYDTEAFF.

The V gene is TRBV6-5, the J gene TRBJ1-1; D gene unclear. The CDR3 contains 13 residues. Trimming took 3 bases from V and 1 from J, leaving 6 bases between them. Germline-derived CDR1 and CDR2 are MNHEY and SVGAGI. The CDR3 DNA reads as TGTGCCAGCAGTTATGTAGAGAACACTGAAGCTTTCTTT. Translating it yields CASSYVENTEAFF.

The genes are TRBV6-2 or TRBV6-3 and TRBJ1-1, with a weak D call TRBD1 (5 bases). Germline V gene data show CDR1 as MNHEY and CDR2 as SVGEGT. This CDR3 has 18 amino acids. With 6 bases removed from V and 0 bases from J, the gap between germline ends came to 23 bases. The CDR3 DNA is TGTGCCAGCAGCTCGGCCCAGGGCACGACGAGACTGAACACTGAAGCTTTCTTT. Translating gives CASSSAQGTTRLNTEAFF.

The chain carries TRBV28 and TRBJ2-5; 7 nucleotides line up with TRBD1. The length of the CDR3 is 16 residues. Germline V gene sequence: CDR1 MDHEN, CDR2 SYDVKM. Trimming cost V 5 bases and J 4 bases; bases outside gene matches: 13. The CDR3 is CASSPIQDRLGETQYF. For the CDR3, the DNA is TGTGCCAGCAGTCCTATCCAGGACAGGCTTGGAGAGACCCAGTACTTC.

The chain is built from TRBV5-4 and TRBJ1-4; D is unresolved. In germline, CDR1 is SGHNT, CDR2 YYREEE (reference sequence). V gave up 5 bases and J gave up 4 bases, with 15 bases separating them. The length of the CDR3 is 15 residues. The CDR3 protein is CASREWTGNNEKLFF. The CDR3 DNA sequence: TGTGCCAGCAGAGAGTGGACGGGGAATAATGAAAAACTGTTTTTT.

This chain connects TRBV15 to TRBJ2-7; 7 bases agree with TRBD1. V was pared by 5 bases and J by 1 base, with 8 bases of the junction left unmatched. Germline V gene lookup returns CDR1 LNHNV and CDR2 YYDKDF (reference sequence). The CDR3 is 15 residues long. The CDR3 region is CATSPGQELSYEQYF. CDR3 nucleotide sequence: TGTGCCACCAGCCCCGGACAGGAATTATCCTACGAGCAGTACTTC.

The chain employs TRBV15 and TRBJ1-6; a possible D gene is TRBD1 (6 bases). The CDR3 has 16 amino acids. Germline V gene data show CDR1 as LNHNV and CDR2 as YYDKDF (reference sequence). Deletions cut 2 bases from V and 8 bases from J, with 16 bases between. The CDR3 region is CATSRTGRGHDSPLHF. CDR3 nucleotides: TGTGCCACCAGCAGAACCGGGCGGGGGCATGATTCACCCCTCCACTTT.

The gene calls are TRBV28 and TRBJ1-2; unclear D gene. Germline V gene sequence: CDR1 MDHEN, CDR2 SYDVKM. The CDR3 is 13 amino acids. V shed 2 bases and J shed 2 bases, with 6 bases lying between them. The CDR3 coding sequence is TGTGCCAGCAGTTTAGGGCCAAACTATGGCTACACCTTC. It encodes CASSLGPNYGYTF.

This chain uses TRBV6-5 with TRBJ2-5; 7 bases fit TRBD2. The CDR3 runs 13 residues. Germline CDR1 reads MNHEY; CDR2 reads SVGAGI. V dropped 6 bases and J dropped 5; count of bases not matched to a gene: 6. The CDR3 DNA follows: TGTGCCAGCAGGGGAGGGGCTTGGGAGACCCAGTACTTC. Its translation: CASRGGAWETQYF.

This chain links TRBV4-2 with TRBJ2-3; D is tentatively TRBD1 or TRBD2 (5 bases each). Germline values: CDR1 LGHNA, CDR2 YNFKEQ. V lost 4 bases and J lost 2, with 13 bases in between. CDR3 length equals 15 residues. This CDR3 is CASSPFEGTTDTQYF. The CDR3 DNA reads TGTGCCAGCAGCCCATTCGAGGGGACCACAGATACGCAGTATTTT.

The chain employs TRBV2 and TRBJ2-7; weak D call: TRBD1 (7 bases). Germline V lookup: CDR1 SNHLY, CDR2 FYNNEI. The CDR3 is made up of 13 amino acids. Trimming left V 3 bases short and J 7 bases short, with 13 bases between. The CDR3 region is CASSEGRGAEQYF. CDR3 sequence (DNA): TGTGCCAGCAGTGAGGGCAGGGGGGCAGAGCAGTACTTC.

J is TRBJ2-1 and V is TRBV11-2; D remains ambiguous. V was trimmed by 5 bases and J by 0 bases, leaving 8 bases between them. The CDR3 is 14 amino acids. CDR1 and CDR2 (germline): SGHAT, FQNNGV. DNA of the CDR3: TGTGCCAGCAGCCCAGAAAGCTCCTACAATGAGCAGTTCTTC. Protein product: CASSPESSYNEQFF.

This sequence joins TRBV7-2 and TRBJ1-1; the D is unclear. The CDR3 totals 14 residues. In germline, CDR1 is SGHTA, CDR2 FQGNSA. V gave up 6 bases and J gave up 1 base, with 12 bases separating them. The CDR3 coding sequence is TGTGCCAGCAGTGCCGGGCTGACGAACACTGAAGCTTTCTTT. Its protein product is CASSAGLTNTEAFF.

This rearrangement joins TRBV25-1 to TRBJ1-1; the match to TRBD1 covers 7 bases. The CDR3 extends over 13 amino acids. The ends lost 6 bases at V and 11 bases at J; junction bases unmatched: 12. Germline CDR1 and CDR2: MGHDK and SYGVNS. The CDR3, as DNA: TGTGCCAGCAGGGCAGCGGGACAGATGTATGCTTTCTTT. Protein: CASRAAGQMYAFF.

The chain combines TRBV3-1 (or the pseudogene TRBV3-2) with TRBJ2-3, with D perhaps TRBD2 (7 bases). The CDR3 totals 19 residues. Germline values: CDR1 LGHDT, CDR2 YNNKEL (reference sequence). The V gene lost 4 bases and the J gene lost 4 bases, with 27 bases spanning the gap. CDR3 in amino acids: CASSLKRAGEPKGADTQYF. The DNA for the CDR3 is TGTGCCAGCAGCCTAAAGCGGGCGGGGGAGCCGAAGGGGGCAGATACGCAGTATTTT.

The chain carries TRBV27 and TRBJ2-7, with D perhaps given as TRBD1 or TRBD2 (5 bases each). V was cut by 3 bases and J by 4 bases, with 10 bases left in between. The CDR3 is 13 residues long. CDR1 and CDR2 (germline): MNHEY, SMNVEV (reference sequence). CDR3 sequence (DNA): TGTGCCAGCAGTTTTCTTGAGGGGTACGAGCAGTACTTC. Translation gives CASSFLEGYEQYF.

CDR3: CASSAFGQGGTEAFF. For the CDR3, the DNA is TGTGCCAGCAGCGCCTTTGGACAGGGCGGCACTGAAGCTTTCTTT. V is TRBV9 and J is TRBJ1-1; TRBD1 matches 8 bases. Germline lookup yields CDR1 SGDLS and CDR2 YYNGEE. The CDR3 spans 15 residues. J was trimmed by 4 bases and V by 3 bases; bases with no gene match: 8.

V usage is TRBV11-1 and J usage is TRBJ1-2, with 8 bases that match TRBD1. V was pared by 4 bases and J by 4 bases, with 5 bases of the junction left unmatched. CDR3 size: 14 residues. Germline values: CDR1 SGHAT, CDR2 FQDESV (reference sequence). The CDR3 sequence: CASSSDRGPYGYTF. The CDR3 DNA is TGTGCCAGCAGCTCCGACAGGGGCCCCTATGGCTACACCTTC.